These T cell receptor beta chains were read from a single sample in a study of T cells after yellow fever vaccination. TCRdb used MiXCR to reprocess the 5' RACE reads, holding one entry per CDR3 protein. The sample yields under 300,000 distinct CDR3 sequences, 10% to 15% seen once. Sequenced here: CD4+ T cells sorted from PBMCs, sampled 45 days after the yellow fever booster vaccination. All receptors come from a man aged 30 to 39 who received the YFV17D yellow fever vaccine. The CDR3 runs from the conserved cysteine through the conserved F or W. A D gene is named only where the DNA matches it firmly. The listing skips clone size in some rows; elsewhere it reads once, few, many or a size class.

>.|TRBJ2-3|TRBD2|TRBV28
TGTGCCAGCAAGAGCCCGACTAGCGGGAGGGCCGTAAGGACAGATACGCAGTATTTT
CASKSPTSGRAVRTDTQYF
>many|TRBJ2-3|.|TRBV12-3/TRBV12-4
TGTGCCAGCAGTCTGGGACTCCCTGGAGATACGCAGTATTTT
CASSLGLPGDTQYF
>.|TRBJ2-1|.|TRBV20-1
TGCAGTGCTAGCTTACCCCTATCCCCTAACAATGAGCAGTTCTTC
CSASLPLSPNNEQFF
>.|TRBJ2-3|.|TRBV12-3/TRBV12-4
TGTGCCAGCAGTTTCGAACTCCAGGGGAGGACTACGCAGTATTTT
CASSFELQGRTTQYF
>.|TRBJ2-5|TRBD1|TRBV20-1
TGCAGTGCTCCCGGACAGGGGGCGAGGGAGACCCAGTACTTC
CSAPGQGARETQYF
>.|TRBJ1-1|.|TRBV7-3
TGTGCCAGCAGCCCCTTTAGGAACACTGAAGCTTTCTTT
CASSPFRNTEAFF
>few|TRBJ2-2|.|TRBV5-4
TGTGCCAGCAGCTCCACGGGGGACAGAGCCGGGGAGCTGTTTTTT
CASSSTGDRAGELFF
>.|TRBJ2-1|TRBD1|TRBV6-2/TRBV6-3
TGTGCCAGCACCTCGACAGGGTCCTACAATGAGCAGTTCTTC
CASTSTGSYNEQFF
>few|TRBJ2-3|.|TRBV7-2
TGTGCCAGCAGCCAGGGGCAGCCCCCAGATACGCAGTATTTT
CASSQGQPPDTQYF
>few|TRBJ2-1|.|TRBV20-1
TGCAGTGCTGATGGGGAAGGGCGGAGCTCCTACAATGAGCAGTTCTTC
CSADGEGRSSYNEQFF
>few|TRBJ1-1|.|TRBV12-3/TRBV12-4
TGTGCCAGCTATCGCAGTCCGTCGAGCGCTGAAGCTTTCTTT
CASYRSPSSAEAFF
>.|TRBJ2-2|.|TRBV5-1
TGCGCCAGCAGCCAGACCCACGAGAGGGGGGAGCTGTTTTTT
CASSQTHERGELFF
>few|TRBJ2-3|.|TRBV7-9
TGTGCCAGCAGCACCCAGGGTATCACAGATACGCAGTATTTT
CASSTQGITDTQYF
>.|TRBJ2-5|.|TRBV29-1
TGCAGCGTTCTCCCCTCCGGCGAGACCCAGTACTTC
CSVLPSGETQYF
>few|TRBJ2-1|TRBD1|TRBV5-1
TGCGCCAGCAGCTTGGACTCGCGCCGACAGGGAAACAATGAGCAGTTCTTC
CASSLDSRRQGNNEQFF
>.|TRBJ1-1|TRBD1|TRBV6-5
TGTGCCAGCAGTTACGGAGGGGGCCTTTATTCGAACACTGAAGCTTTCTTT
CASSYGGGLYSNTEAFF
>few|TRBJ2-5|.|TRBV14
TGTGCCAGCAGCCAAGGGACAGTCAGGCGGGAGACCCAGTACTTC
CASSQGTVRRETQYF
>few|TRBJ1-1|TRBD1|TRBV20-1
TGCAGTGCTAGGGACAGGACGAAATTTAGTGCTTTCTTT
CSARDRTKFSAFF
>.|TRBJ2-1|.|TRBV7-2
TGTGCCAGCAGCCCCGACTCAAGCTCCTACAATGAGCAGTTCTTC
CASSPDSSSYNEQFF
>.|TRBJ2-3|TRBD1|TRBV15
TGTGCCACCAGCAGGGGCCGGGACAGCGCCGGAAGCACAGATACGCAGTATTTT
CATSRGRDSAGSTDTQYF
>.|TRBJ1-4|.|TRBV27
TGTGCCAGCAGTTTATCCCGAGAAGAAAAACTGTTTTTT
CASSLSREEKLFF
>many|TRBJ2-7|.|TRBV20-1
TGCAGTGCTAGCCCGCAGGGCGGCGACGAGCAGTACTTC
CSASPQGGDEQYF
>once|TRBJ1-5|.|TRBV7-2
TGTGCCAGCAGGTTAGTCCCAGTCAATCAGCCCCAGCATTTT
CASRLVPVNQPQHF
>few|TRBJ2-1|.|TRBV21-1
TGTGCCAGCAGCAGAGGGGGGACGGGGAAGACTAGCGGGAACCTCGGCAATGAGCAGTTCTTC
CASSRGGTGKTSGNLGNEQFF
>.|TRBJ2-3|.|TRBV4-3
TGCGCCAGCAGCCAAGATGGTGGGACAGATACGCAGTATTTT
CASSQDGGTDTQYF
>.|TRBJ2-7|.|TRBV5-1
TGCGCCAGCAGCTTGTTTTCGGACCCTACCATCTCCTACGAGCAGTACTTC
CASSLFSDPTISYEQYF
>.|TRBJ2-3|TRBD2|TRBV12-5
TGTGCTAGTGGTTTGGCGGAGACTAGCAGAAGCACAGATACGCAGTATTTT
CASGLAETSRSTDTQYF
>.|TRBJ1-1|.|TRBV5-4
TGTGCCAGCAGCTCACCGCCGGGTTATGAGGGGCTAGGATCTGAAGCTTTCTTT
CASSSPPGYEGLGSEAFF
>few|TRBJ2-5|TRBD2|TRBV9
TGTGCCAGCAGCGTAGAGAGTCGCGGGAGGGGCCAAGAGACCCAGTACTTC
CASSVESRGRGQETQYF